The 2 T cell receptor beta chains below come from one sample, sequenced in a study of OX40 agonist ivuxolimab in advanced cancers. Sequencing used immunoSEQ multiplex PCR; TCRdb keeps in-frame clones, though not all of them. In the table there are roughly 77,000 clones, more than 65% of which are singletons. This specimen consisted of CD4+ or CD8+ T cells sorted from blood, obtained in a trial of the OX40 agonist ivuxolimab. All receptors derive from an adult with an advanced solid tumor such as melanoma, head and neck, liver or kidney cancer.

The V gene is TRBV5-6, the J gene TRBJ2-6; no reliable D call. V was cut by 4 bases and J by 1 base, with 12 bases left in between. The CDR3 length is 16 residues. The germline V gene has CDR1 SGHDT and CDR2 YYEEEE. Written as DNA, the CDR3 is TGTGCCAGCAGCAACCCGGCACTTTCTGGGGCCAACGTCCTGACTTTC. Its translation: CASSNPALSGANVLTF.

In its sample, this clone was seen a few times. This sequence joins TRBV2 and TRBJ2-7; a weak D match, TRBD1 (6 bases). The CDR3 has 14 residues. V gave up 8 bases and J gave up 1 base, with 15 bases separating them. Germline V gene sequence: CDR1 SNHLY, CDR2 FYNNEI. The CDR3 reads CASGAGVISYEQYF. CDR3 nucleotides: TGTGCCAGCGGGGCAGGGGTAATATCCTACGAGCAGTACTTC.